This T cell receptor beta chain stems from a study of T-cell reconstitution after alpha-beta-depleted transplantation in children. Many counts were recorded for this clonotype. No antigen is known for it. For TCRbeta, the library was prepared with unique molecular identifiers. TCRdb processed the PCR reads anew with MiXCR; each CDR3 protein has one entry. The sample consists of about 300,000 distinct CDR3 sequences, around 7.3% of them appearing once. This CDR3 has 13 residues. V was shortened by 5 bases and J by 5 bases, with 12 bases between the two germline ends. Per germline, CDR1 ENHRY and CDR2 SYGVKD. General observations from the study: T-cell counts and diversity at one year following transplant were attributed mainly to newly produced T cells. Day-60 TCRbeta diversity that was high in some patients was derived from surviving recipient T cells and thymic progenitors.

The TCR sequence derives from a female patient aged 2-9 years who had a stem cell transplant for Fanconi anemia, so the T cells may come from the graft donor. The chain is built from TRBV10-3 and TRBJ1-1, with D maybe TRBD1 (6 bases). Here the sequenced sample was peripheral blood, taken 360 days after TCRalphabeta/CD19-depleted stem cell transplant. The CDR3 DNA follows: TGTGCCATCAGTCGCCCAGGGGATACTGAAGCTTTCTTT. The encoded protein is CAISRPGDTEAFF.